This T cell receptor beta chain was observed in a study of response to subunit inactivated influenza vaccine. Findings and limits, study-wide: Each seasonal influenza vaccination recruits few new T cells, the authors suggested.

As for this clonotype: The antigen is undetermined.

The CDR3 is 12 residues long. V lost 0 bases and J lost 8, with 7 bases in between. Germline CDR1 reads SGDLS; CDR2 reads YYNGEE. TCRdb processed the RT-PCR reads anew with MiXCR; each CDR3 protein has one entry. The sample yields about 700,000 distinct CDR3 sequences, about 15% seen once. The J gene is TRBJ2-3, the V gene TRBV9; D gene unclear. Specimen: PBMCs from blood, collected about 11 days after vaccination. The sequence was obtained from a man aged 45-65 years who received an inactivated influenza vaccine. Here the CDR3 reads CASSVEGFTQYF. CDR3 nucleotides: TGTGCCAGCAGCGTAGAAGGGTTTACGCAGTATTTT.